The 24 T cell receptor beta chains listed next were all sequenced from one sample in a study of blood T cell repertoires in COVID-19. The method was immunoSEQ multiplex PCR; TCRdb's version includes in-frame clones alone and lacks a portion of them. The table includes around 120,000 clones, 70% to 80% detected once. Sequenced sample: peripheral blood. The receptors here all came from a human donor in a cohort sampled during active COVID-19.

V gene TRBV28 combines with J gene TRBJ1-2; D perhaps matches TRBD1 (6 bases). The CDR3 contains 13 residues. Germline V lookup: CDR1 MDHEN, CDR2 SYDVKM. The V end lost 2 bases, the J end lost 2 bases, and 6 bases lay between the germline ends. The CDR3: CASSLRGNYGYTF. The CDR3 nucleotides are TGTGCCAGCAGTTTAAGGGGGAACTATGGCTACACCTTC.

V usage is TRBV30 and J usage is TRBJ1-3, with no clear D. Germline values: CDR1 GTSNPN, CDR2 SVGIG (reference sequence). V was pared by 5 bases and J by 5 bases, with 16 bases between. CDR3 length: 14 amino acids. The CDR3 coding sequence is TGTGCCTGGGTCGGGATCCTTACAAGAAACACCATATATTTT. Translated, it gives CAWVGILTRNTIYF.

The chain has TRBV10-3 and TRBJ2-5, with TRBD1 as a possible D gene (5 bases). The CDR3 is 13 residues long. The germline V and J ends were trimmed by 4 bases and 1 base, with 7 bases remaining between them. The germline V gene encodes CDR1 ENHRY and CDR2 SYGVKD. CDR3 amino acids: CAISVQGQETQYF. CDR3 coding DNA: TGTGCCATCAGTGTCCAGGGCCAAGAGACCCAGTACTTC.

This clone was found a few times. The CDR3 sequence is CASRASTDTQYF. The CDR3 nucleotides are TGTGCCAGCAGAGCTAGCACAGATACGCAGTATTTT. V gene TRBV7-9 combines with J gene TRBJ2-3; D gene unclear. The CDR3 loop spans 12 amino acids. Germline CDR1 and CDR2: SEHNR and FQNEAQ (reference sequence). V dropped 6 bases and J dropped 0 bases, with 4 bases sitting between them.

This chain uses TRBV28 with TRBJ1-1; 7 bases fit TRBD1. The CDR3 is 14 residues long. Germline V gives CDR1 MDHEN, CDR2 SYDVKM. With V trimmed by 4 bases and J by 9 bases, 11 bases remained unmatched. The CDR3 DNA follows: TGTGCCAGCAGTTCTTCCACGACAGGGCTCAAAGCTTTCTTT. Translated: CASSSSTTGLKAFF.

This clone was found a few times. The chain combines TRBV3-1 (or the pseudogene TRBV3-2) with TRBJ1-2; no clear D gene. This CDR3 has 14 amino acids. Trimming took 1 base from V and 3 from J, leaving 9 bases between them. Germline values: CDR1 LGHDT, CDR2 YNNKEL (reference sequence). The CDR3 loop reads CASSQGATDYGYTF. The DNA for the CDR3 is TGTGCCAGCAGCCAAGGGGCCACAGACTATGGCTACACCTTC.

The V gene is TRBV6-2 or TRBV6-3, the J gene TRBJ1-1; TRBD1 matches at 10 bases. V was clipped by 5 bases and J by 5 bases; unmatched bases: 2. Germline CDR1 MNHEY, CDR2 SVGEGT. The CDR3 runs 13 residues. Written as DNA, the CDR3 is TGTGCCAGCAGTAGGGGACAGGGGACTGAAGCTTTCTTT. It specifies CASSRGQGTEAFF.

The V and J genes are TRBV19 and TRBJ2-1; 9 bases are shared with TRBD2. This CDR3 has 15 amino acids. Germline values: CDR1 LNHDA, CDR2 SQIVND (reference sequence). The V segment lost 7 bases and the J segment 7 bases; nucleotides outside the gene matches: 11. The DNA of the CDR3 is TGTGCCAGTACCCCTGGGGCGGGGGGGCGTAATGAGCAGTTCTTC. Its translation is CASTPGAGGRNEQFF.

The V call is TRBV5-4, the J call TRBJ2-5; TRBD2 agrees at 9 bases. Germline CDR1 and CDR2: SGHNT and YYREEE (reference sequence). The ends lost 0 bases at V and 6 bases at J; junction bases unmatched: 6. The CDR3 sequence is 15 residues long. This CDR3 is CASSLEAGLAKTQYF. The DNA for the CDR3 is TGTGCCAGCAGCTTGGAAGCGGGACTAGCTAAGACCCAGTACTTC.

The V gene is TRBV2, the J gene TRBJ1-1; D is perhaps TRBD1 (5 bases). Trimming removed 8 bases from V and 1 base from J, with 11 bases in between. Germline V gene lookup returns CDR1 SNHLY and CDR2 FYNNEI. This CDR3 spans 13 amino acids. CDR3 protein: CASLSGGNTEAFF. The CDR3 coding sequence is TGTGCCAGCTTATCCGGGGGGAACACTGAAGCTTTCTTT.

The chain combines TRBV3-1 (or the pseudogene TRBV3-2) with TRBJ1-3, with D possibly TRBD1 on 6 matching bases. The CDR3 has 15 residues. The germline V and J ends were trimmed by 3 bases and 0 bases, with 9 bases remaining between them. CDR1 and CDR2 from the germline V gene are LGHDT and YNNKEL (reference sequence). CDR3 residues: CASSHRGFSGNTIYF. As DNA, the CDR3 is TGTGCCAGCAGCCACAGGGGCTTCTCTGGAAACACCATATATTTT.

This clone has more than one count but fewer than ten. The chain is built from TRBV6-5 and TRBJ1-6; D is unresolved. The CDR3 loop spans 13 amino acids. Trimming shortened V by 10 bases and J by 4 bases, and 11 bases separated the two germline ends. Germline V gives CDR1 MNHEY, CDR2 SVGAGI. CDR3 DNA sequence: TGTGCCACCTCGGTCCTGTATAATTCACCCCTCCACTTT. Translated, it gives CATSVLYNSPLHF.

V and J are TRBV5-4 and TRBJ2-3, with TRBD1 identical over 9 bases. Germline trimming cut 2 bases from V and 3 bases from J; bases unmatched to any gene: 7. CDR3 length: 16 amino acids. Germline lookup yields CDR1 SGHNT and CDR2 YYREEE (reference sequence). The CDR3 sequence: CASSLNRDRVTDTQYF. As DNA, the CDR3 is TGTGCCAGCAGCTTAAACCGGGACAGGGTTACAGATACGCAGTATTTT.

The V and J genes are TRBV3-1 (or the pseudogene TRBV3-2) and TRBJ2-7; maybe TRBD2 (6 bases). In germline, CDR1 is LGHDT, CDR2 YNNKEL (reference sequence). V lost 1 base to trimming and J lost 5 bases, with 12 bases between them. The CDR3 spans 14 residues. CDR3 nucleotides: TGTGCCAGCAGCCAAGCGGGGGTGAGGCACGAGCAGTACTTC. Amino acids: CASSQAGVRHEQYF.

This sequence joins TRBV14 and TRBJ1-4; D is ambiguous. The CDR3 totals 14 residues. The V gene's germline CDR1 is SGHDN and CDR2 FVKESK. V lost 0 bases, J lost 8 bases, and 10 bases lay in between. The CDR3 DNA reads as TGTGCCAGCAGCCAAGACCGGGTAGGAGAAAAACTGTTTTTT. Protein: CASSQDRVGEKLFF.

CDR3 loop: CASSIGRAVLAKNIQYF. CDR3 bases: TGTGCCAGTAGTATTGGTCGAGCGGTACTAGCCAAAAACATTCAGTACTTC. This sequence joins TRBV19 and TRBJ2-4; a weak D match, TRBD2 (5 bases). Germline CDR1 reads LNHDA; CDR2 reads SQIVND (reference sequence). This CDR3 is 17 amino acids long. The V end lost 3 bases, the J end lost 0 bases, and 15 bases lay between the germline ends. The full variable domain, completed using reference TRBV19 and TRBJ2-4, is DGGITQSPKYLFRKEGQNVTLSCEQNLNHDAMYWYRQDPGQGLRLIYYSQIVNDFQKGDIAEGYSVSREKKESFPLTVTSAQKNPTAFYLCASSIGRAVLAKNIQYFGAGTRLSVL.

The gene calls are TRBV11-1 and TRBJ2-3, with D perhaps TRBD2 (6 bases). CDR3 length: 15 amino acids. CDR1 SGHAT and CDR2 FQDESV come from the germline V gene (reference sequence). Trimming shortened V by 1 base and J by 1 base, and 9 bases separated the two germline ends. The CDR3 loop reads CASSLVPSGTDTQYF. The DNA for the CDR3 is TGTGCCAGCAGCTTAGTTCCTAGCGGCACAGATACGCAGTATTTT.

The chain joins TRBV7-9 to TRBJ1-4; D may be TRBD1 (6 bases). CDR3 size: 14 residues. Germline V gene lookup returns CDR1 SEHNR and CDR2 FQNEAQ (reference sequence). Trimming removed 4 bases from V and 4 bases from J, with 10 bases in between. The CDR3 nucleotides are TGTGCCAGCAGCTCCGGACAGTTTAATGAAAAACTGTTTTTT. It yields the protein CASSSGQFNEKLFF.

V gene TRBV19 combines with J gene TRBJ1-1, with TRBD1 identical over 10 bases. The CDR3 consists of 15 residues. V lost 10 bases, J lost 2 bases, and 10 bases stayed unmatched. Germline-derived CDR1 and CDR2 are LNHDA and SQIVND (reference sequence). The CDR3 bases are TGTGCCACGAGGAGGACAGGGGGTTCAAACACTGAAGCTTTCTTT. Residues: CATRRTGGSNTEAFF.

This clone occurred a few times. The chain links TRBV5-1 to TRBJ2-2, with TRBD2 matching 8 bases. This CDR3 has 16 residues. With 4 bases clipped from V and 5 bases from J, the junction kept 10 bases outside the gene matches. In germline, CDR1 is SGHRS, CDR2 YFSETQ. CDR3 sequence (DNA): TGCGCCAGCAGCACATCCGGGACTAGGAGGACCGGGGAGCTGTTTTTT. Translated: CASSTSGTRRTGELFF.

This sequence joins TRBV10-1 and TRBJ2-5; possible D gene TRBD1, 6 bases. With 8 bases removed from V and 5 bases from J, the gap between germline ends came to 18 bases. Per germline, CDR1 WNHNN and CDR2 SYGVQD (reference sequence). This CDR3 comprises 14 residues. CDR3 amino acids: CASLAVGQGETQYF. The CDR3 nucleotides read TGCGCCAGCCTTGCCGTTGGTCAGGGGGAGACCCAGTACTTC.

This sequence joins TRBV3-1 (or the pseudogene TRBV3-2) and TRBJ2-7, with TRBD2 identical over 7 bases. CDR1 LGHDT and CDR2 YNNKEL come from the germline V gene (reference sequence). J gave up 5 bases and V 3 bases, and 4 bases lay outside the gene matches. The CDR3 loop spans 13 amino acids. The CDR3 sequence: CASSQRGTHEQYF. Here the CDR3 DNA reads TGTGCCAGCAGCCAGCGGGGGACCCACGAGCAGTACTTC.

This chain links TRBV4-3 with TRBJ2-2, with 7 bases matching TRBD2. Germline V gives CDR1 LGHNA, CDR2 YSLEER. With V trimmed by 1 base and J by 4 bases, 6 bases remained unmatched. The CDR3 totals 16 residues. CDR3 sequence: CASSQGASGTTGELFF. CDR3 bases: TGCGCCAGCAGCCAAGGTGCTAGCGGAACCACCGGGGAGCTGTTTTTT.

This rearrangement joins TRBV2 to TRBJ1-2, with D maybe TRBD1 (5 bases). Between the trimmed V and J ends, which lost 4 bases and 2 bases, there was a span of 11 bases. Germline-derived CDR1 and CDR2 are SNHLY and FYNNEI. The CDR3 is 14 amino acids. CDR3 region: CASSVGRENYGYTF. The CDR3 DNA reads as TGTGCCAGCAGTGTTGGCAGGGAAAACTATGGCTACACCTTC. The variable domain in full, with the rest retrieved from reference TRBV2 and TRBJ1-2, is EPEVTQTPSHQVTQMGQEVILRCVPISNHLYFYWYRQILGQKVEFLVSFYNNEISEKSEIFDDQFSVERPDGSNFTLKIRSTKLEDSAMYFCASSVGRENYGYTFGSGTRLTVV.